These 12 T cell receptor beta chains originate from one sample sequenced in a study of T cells in narcolepsy. Sequenced by immunoSEQ multiplex PCR; TCRdb stores in-frame clones only, minus some. The table has roughly 20,000 clones, around four fifths seen once; the top ten hold about 1.5%. The sequenced sample consisted of memory (CD45RA-) CD4+ T cells from blood. The receptors originated from a human donor in good health.

In the case of this clone: Sequence at one end of the junction differs from germline and may be a read error. The sample holds other DNA sequences that translate to the same CDR3. The chain employs TRBV6-5 and TRBJ2-7; D is ambiguous. The CDR3 runs 13 residues. Looked up from germline, CDR1 is MNHEY and CDR2 is SVGAGI. The CDR3 sequence is CASSYSPTYEQYF. The CDR3 DNA sequence: TGTGCTAGCAGTTACTCCCCGACCTACGAGCAGTACTTC.

In this sample, this clone turned up a few times. The V call is TRBV10-3, the J call TRBJ2-7; TRBD1 aligns across 8 bases. Germline V gives CDR1 ENHRY, CDR2 SYGVKD. This CDR3 has 15 residues. The V and J ends lost 0 bases and 4 bases, in that order; junction bases with no gene match: 5. CDR3 sequence reads: CAISESPGGEYEQYF. The CDR3 bases are TGTGCCATCAGTGAGTCTCCAGGGGGCGAGTACGAGCAGTACTTC.

V and J are TRBV30 and TRBJ1-1; D not certain. Trimming shortened V by 3 bases and J by 1 base, and 15 bases separated the two germline ends. Germline CDR1 and CDR2: GTSNPN and SVGIG (reference sequence). The CDR3 is 15 amino acids. CDR3 amino acids: CAWRFGRRGNTEAFF. CDR3 DNA sequence: TGTGCCTGGAGGTTTGGTCGTCGGGGGAACACTGAAGCTTTCTTT.

The CDR3 region has the DNA TGTGCCAGCAGCTCTCCCCCCCTCAACACCGGGGAGCTGTTTTTT. Its translation is CASSSPPLNTGELFF. The chain recombines TRBV5-4 with TRBJ2-2, with D uncertain. Germline CDR1 SGHNT, CDR2 YYREEE (reference sequence). The CDR3 sequence is 15 residues long. Trimming removed 3 bases from V and 2 bases from J, with 11 bases in between.

The chain joins TRBV5-1 to TRBJ2-1; 13 bases fit TRBD2. V trimming: 2 bases; J trimming: 4 bases; junction bases outside the gene matches: 6. The CDR3 runs to 17 residues. The V gene's germline CDR1 is SGHRS and CDR2 YFSETQ. The CDR3 region is CASSFAGLAGVYNEQFF. Here the CDR3 DNA reads TGCGCCAGCAGCTTCGCTGGACTAGCGGGAGTTTACAATGAGCAGTTCTTC.

The chain couples TRBV7-2 to TRBJ2-1; TRBD2 aligns across 12 bases. The CDR3 consists of 14 residues. V shed 4 bases, J shed 15 bases, and the junction held 10 bases outside the gene matches. The germline V gene encodes CDR1 SGHTA and CDR2 FQGNSA. This CDR3 reads CASSSLAGGPSAFF. The CDR3 DNA follows: TGTGCCAGCAGCTCCCTAGCGGGAGGGCCCTCGGCGTTCTTC.

V usage is TRBV4-2 and J usage is TRBJ1-6; tentatively, D is TRBD1 (5 bases). CDR3 length: 15 amino acids. The germline CDR1 and CDR2 sequences are LGHNA and YNFKEQ. V was clipped by 0 bases and J by 10 bases, with 13 bases between them. Here the CDR3 reads CASSQEGGFGSPLHF. The CDR3 DNA is TGTGCCAGCAGCCAAGAGGGGGGATTTGGGTCACCCCTCCACTTT.

The chain links TRBV5-1 to TRBJ1-2; 11 bases align to TRBD1. V lost 0 bases and J lost 6; bases outside the gene matches: 1. The CDR3 is made up of 14 amino acids. Germline CDR1 SGHRS, CDR2 YFSETQ. The CDR3 region has the DNA TGCGCCAGCAGCTTGGGGACAGGGGGCAATGGCTACACCTTC. Residues: CASSLGTGGNGYTF. Complete variable domain (other parts from reference TRBV5-1 and TRBJ1-2): KAGVTQTPRYLIKTRGQQVTLSCSPISGHRSVSWYQQTPGQGLQFLFEYFSETQRNKGNFPGRFSGRQFSNSRSEMNVSTLELGDSALYLCASSLGTGGNGYTFGSGTRLTVV.

Here the CDR3 DNA reads TGTGCCACCAGCAGGGCGGGGGCGGCCCGCGAGCAGTACTTC. Protein product: CATSRAGAAREQYF. The chain joins TRBV15 to TRBJ2-7; tentative D call: TRBD2 (7 bases). This CDR3 is built from 14 residues. The germline V and J ends were trimmed by 3 bases and 6 bases, with 15 bases remaining between them. The germline V gene encodes CDR1 LNHNV and CDR2 YYDKDF (reference sequence).

The gene calls are TRBV30 and TRBJ2-5; TRBD2 agrees at 8 bases. The V gene end was trimmed by 2 bases and the J gene end by 3 bases; junction bases not matched to a gene: 5. Germline loops: CDR1 GTSNPN, CDR2 SVGIG (reference sequence). The CDR3 extends over 14 amino acids. CDR3 loop: CAWSRGLGEETQYF. As DNA, the CDR3 is TGTGCCTGGAGTAGGGGACTAGGGGAAGAGACCCAGTACTTC.

V is TRBV6-5 and J is TRBJ1-1; D ambiguous. The ends were cut back, 8 bases at V and 3 bases at J, with 19 bases in the middle. Per the germline V gene, CDR1 is MNHEY and CDR2 is SVGAGI. This CDR3 contains 15 residues. CDR3 amino acids: CASLPVAWTDTEAFF. The CDR3 DNA sequence: TGTGCCAGCCTACCGGTGGCCTGGACGGACACTGAAGCTTTCTTT.

The J gene is TRBJ2-7, the V gene TRBV7-2, with D uncertain. Germline V gene data show CDR1 as SGHTA and CDR2 as FQGNSA. The CDR3 sequence is 15 residues long. V was pared by 0 bases and J by 0 bases, with 9 bases between. This chain's CDR3 is CASSLAGIYSYEQYF. The CDR3 DNA reads TGTGCCAGCAGCTTAGCGGGGATCTACTCCTACGAGCAGTACTTC.